This T cell receptor beta chain was recorded in a study of cytomegalovirus exposure and HLA in healthy donors. Whole-study findings and limits: CMV serostatus alone was available as immune exposure information.

The CDR3 totals 17 residues. The germline V gene has CDR1 SGHTA and CDR2 FQGNSA. The junction had 12 bases not matched to a gene; V was cut back by 5 bases and J by 3 bases. Concerning this clone itself: The antigen is unknown.

Primers included in the PCR were 60 Vbeta and 13 Jbeta primers. Data came from immunoSEQ multiplex PCR; TCRdb stores just in-frame clones and leaves some out. Its clone listing holds tens of thousands of clones. Sequenced input: PBMCs. V gene TRBV7-2 combines with J gene TRBJ2-2; 7 bases are a match to TRBD2. This receptor was taken from a man aged 25 to 40 in good health and CMV-seronegative. CDR3 loop: CASSPGLLRGDTGELFF. CDR3 nucleotides: TGTGCCAGCAGCCCAGGCTTACTTCGGGGGGACACCGGGGAGCTGTTTTTT. The full variable domain, with the rest looked up from reference TRBV7-2 and TRBJ2-2, is GAGVSQSPSNKVTEKGKDVELRCDPISGHTALYWYRQSLGQGLEFLIYFQGNSAPDKSGLPSDRFSAERTGGSVSTLTIQRTQQEDSAVYLCASSPGLLRGDTGELFFGEGSRLTVL.